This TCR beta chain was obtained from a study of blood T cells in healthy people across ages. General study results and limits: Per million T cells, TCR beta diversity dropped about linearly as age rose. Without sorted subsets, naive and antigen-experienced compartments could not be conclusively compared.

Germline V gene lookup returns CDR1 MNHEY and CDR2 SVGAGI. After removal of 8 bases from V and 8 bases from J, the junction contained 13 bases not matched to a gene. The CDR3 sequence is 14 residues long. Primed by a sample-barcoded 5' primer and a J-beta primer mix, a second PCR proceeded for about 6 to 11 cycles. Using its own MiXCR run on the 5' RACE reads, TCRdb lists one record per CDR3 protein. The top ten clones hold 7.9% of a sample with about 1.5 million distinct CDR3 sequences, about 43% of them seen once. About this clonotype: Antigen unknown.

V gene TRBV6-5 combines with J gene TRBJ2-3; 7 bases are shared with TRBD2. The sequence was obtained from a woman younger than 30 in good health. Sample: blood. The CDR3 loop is CASERAGDSGTQYF. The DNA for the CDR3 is TGTGCCAGCGAACGGGCGGGGGACTCAGGTACGCAGTATTTT.